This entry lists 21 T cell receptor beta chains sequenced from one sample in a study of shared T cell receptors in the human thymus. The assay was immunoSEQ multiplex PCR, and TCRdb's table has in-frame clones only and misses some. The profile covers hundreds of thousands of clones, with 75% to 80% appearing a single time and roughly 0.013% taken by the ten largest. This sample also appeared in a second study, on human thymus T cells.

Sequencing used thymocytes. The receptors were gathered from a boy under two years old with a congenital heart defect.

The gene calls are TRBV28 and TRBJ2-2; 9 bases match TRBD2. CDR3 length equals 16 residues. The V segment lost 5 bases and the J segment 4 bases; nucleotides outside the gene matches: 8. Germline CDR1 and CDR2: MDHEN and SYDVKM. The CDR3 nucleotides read TGTGCCAGCAGTGAGGGACTAGCTAGTTGCACCGGGGAGCTGTTTTTT. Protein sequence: CASSEGLASCTGELFF.

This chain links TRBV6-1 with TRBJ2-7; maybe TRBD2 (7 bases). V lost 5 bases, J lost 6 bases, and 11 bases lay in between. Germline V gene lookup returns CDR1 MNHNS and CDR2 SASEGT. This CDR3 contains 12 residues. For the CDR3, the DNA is TGTGCCAGCAGTCGGAGGGGGGGCGAGCAGTACTTC. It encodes CASSRRGGEQYF.

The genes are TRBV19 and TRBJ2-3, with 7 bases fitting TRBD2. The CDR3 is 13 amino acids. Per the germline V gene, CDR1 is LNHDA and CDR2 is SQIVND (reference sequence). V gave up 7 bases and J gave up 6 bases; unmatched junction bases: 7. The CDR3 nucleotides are TGTGCCAGTAAGGGCGGGAGCGGGGATACGCAGTATTTT. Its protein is CASKGGSGDTQYF. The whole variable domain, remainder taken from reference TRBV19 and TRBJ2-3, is DGGITQSPKYLFRKEGQNVTLSCEQNLNHDAMYWYRQDPGQGLRLIYYSQIVNDFQKGDIAEGYSVSREKKESFPLTVTSAQKNPTAFYLCASKGGSGDTQYFGPGTRLTVL.

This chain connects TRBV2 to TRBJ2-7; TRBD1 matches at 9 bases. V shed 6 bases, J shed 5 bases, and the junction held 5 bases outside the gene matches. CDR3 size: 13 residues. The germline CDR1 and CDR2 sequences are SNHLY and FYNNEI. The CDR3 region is CASRGRQGDEQYF. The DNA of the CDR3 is TGTGCCAGCAGGGGTAGACAGGGGGACGAGCAGTACTTC.

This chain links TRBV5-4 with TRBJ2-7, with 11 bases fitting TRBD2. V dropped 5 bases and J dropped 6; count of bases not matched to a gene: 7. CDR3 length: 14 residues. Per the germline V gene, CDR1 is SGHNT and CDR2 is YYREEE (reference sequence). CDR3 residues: CASSLLAGGAEQYF. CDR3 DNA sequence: TGTGCCAGCAGTCTCCTAGCGGGAGGCGCCGAGCAGTACTTC. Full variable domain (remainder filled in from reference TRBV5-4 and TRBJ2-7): ETGVTQSPTHLIKTRGQQVTLRCSSQSGHNTVSWYQQALGQGPQFIFQYYREEENGRGNFPPRFSGLQFPNYSSELNVNALELDDSALYLCASSLLAGGAEQYFGPGTRLTVT.

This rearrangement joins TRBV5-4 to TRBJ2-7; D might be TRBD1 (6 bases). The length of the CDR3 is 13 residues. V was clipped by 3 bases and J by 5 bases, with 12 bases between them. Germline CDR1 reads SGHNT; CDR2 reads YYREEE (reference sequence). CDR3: CASSSRGQHEQYF. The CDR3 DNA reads TGTGCCAGCAGCTCCAGAGGACAGCACGAGCAGTACTTC. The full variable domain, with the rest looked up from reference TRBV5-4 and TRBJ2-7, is ETGVTQSPTHLIKTRGQQVTLRCSSQSGHNTVSWYQQALGQGPQFIFQYYREEENGRGNFPPRFSGLQFPNYSSELNVNALELDDSALYLCASSSRGQHEQYFGPGTRLTVT.

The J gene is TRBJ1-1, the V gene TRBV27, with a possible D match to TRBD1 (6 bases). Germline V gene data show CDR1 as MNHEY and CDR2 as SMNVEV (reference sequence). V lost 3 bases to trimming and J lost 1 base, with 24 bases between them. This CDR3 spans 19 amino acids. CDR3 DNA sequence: TGTGCCAGCAGTTTCCTCGGGGTATCAGGGGAGGGAGAGAACACTGAAGCTTTCTTT. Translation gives CASSFLGVSGEGENTEAFF.

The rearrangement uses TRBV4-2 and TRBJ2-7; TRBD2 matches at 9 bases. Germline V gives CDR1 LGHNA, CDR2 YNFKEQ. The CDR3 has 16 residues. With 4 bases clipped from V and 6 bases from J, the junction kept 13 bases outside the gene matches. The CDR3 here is CASSPPRGRAVAEQYF. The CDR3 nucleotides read TGTGCCAGCAGCCCCCCCCGCGGGAGGGCCGTGGCCGAGCAGTACTTC.

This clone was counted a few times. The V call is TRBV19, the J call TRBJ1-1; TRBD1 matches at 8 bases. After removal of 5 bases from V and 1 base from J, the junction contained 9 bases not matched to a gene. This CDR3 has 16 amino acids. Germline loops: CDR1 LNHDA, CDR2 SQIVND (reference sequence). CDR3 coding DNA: TGTGCCAGTAGTTGGGACAGGTTCAAAGGGAACACTGAAGCTTTCTTT. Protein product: CASSWDRFKGNTEAFF. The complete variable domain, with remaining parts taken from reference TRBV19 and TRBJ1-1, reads DGGITQSPKYLFRKEGQNVTLSCEQNLNHDAMYWYRQDPGQGLRLIYYSQIVNDFQKGDIAEGYSVSREKKESFPLTVTSAQKNPTAFYLCASSWDRFKGNTEAFFGQGTRLTVV.

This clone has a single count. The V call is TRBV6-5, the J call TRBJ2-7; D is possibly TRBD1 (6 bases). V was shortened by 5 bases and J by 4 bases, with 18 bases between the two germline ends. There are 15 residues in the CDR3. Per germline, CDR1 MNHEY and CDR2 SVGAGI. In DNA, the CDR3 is TGTGCCAGCAGTAGGGGGTTGGAGCCCGGGTACGAGCAGTACTTC. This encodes CASSRGLEPGYEQYF.

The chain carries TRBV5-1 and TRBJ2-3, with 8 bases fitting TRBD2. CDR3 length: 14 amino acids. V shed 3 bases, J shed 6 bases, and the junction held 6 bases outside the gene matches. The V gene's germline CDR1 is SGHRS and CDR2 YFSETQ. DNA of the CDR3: TGCGCCAGCAGCTCCCTAGCGGGTGGGGATACGCAGTATTTT. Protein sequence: CASSSLAGGDTQYF.

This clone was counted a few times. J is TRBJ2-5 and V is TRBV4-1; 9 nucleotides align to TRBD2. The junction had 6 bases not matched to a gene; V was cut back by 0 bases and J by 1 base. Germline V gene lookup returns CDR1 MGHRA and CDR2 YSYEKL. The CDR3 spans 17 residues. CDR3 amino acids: CASSQDPLAGFQETQYF. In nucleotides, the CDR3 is TGCGCCAGCAGCCAAGACCCCCTAGCGGGATTCCAAGAGACCCAGTACTTC.

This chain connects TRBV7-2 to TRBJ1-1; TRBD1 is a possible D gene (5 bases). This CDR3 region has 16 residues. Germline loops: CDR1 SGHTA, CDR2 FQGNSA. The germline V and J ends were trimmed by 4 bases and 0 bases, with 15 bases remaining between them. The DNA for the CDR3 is TGTGCCAGCAGCTCACAGTTTAGGGGATTGAACACTGAAGCTTTCTTT. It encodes CASSSQFRGLNTEAFF.

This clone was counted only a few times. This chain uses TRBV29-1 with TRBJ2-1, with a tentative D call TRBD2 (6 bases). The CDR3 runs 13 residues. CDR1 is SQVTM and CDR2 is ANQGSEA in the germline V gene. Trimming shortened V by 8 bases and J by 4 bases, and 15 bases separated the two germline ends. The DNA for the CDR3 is TGCAGCATCACCGGGGGTTTATACAATGAGCAGTTCTTC. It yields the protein CSITGGLYNEQFF.

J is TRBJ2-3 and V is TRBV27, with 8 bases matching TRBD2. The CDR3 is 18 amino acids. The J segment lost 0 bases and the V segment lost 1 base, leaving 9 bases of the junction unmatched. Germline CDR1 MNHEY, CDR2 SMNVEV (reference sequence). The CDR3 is CASSLYTSGIASTDTQYF. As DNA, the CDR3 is TGTGCCAGCAGTTTATATACTAGCGGAATCGCTAGCACAGATACGCAGTATTTT.

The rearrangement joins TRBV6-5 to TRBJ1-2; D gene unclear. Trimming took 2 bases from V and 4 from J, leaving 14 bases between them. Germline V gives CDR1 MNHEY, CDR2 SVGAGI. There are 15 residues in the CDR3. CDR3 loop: CASSYTYRETYGYTF. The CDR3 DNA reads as TGTGCCAGCAGTTACACCTACCGGGAGACCTATGGCTACACCTTC.

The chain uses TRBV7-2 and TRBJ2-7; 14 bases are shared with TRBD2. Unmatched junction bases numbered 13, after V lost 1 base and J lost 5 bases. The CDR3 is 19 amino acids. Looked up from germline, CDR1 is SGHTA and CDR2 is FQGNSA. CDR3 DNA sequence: TGTGCCAGCAGCTTAGTTGATAGACTAGCGGGAGGGCCAAGGAACGAGCAGTACTTC. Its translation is CASSLVDRLAGGPRNEQYF. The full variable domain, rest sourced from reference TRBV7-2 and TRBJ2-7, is GAGVSQSPSNKVTEKGKDVELRCDPISGHTALYWYRQSLGQGLEFLIYFQGNSAPDKSGLPSDRFSAERTGGSVSTLTIQRTQQEDSAVYLCASSLVDRLAGGPRNEQYFGPGTRLTVT.

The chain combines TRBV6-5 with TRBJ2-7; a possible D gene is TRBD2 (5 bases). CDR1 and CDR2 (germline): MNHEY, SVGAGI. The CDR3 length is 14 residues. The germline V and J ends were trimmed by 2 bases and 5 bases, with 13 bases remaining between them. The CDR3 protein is CASSYRTQPHEQYF. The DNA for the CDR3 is TGTGCCAGCAGTTACCGGACTCAACCCCACGAGCAGTACTTC.

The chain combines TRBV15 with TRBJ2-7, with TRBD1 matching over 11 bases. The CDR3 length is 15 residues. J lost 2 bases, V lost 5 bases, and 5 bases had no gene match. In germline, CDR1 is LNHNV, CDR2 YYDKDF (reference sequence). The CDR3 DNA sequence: TGTGCCACCAGCGGCAAGGACAGGGGGCCCTACGAGCAGTACTTC. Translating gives CATSGKDRGPYEQYF.

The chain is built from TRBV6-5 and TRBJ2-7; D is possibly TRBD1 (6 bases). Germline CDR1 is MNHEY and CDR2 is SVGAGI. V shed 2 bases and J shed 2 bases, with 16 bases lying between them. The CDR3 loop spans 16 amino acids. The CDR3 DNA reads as TGTGCCAGCAGTTACAAAGGCAGGGGATCCCCCTACGAGCAGTACTTC. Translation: CASSYKGRGSPYEQYF.

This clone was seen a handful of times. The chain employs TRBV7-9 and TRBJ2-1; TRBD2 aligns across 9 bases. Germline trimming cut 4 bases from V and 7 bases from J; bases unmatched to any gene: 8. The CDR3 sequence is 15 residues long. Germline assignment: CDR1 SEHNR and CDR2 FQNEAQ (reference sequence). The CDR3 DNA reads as TGTGCCAGCAGCTGGGTTGGGGCGGGAGGGAATGAGCAGTTCTTC. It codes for CASSWVGAGGNEQFF.